This T cell receptor (beta chain) originates from a study of T cell responses to AZD1222 COVID-19 vaccine. General observations from the study: Repertoire collection took place solely once the T cell response had peaked. Mapped onto spike, vaccine-associated CD4 TCRs spanned it and were dominant at 160-218 and 743-854. Spike-specific TCR breadth and depth rose after two AZD1222 doses.

Libraries were prepared by immunoSEQ multiplex PCR; TCRdb keeps only in-frame clonotypes and omits some of them. The sample records around 100,000 clones, 90% being singletons. Notes on this clone: The antigen remains unidentified.

CDR1 is MNHNS, CDR2 SASEGT, per germline. CDR3 length equals 14 residues. V lost 3 bases, J lost 8 bases, and 14 bases lay in between. The source is an adult in good health. This chain uses TRBV6-1 with TRBJ2-1; D remains ambiguous. The source material was peripheral blood, sampled on day 0 of AZD1222 vaccination. The CDR3 bases are TGTGCCAGCAGTGATCCCCGTCGTATCGATGAGCAGTTCTTC. Translation gives CASSDPRRIDEQFF.